These T cell receptor beta chains were read from a single sample in a study of tumour-infiltrating T cells in Burkitt lymphoma. Sequencing was performed with immunoSEQ multiplex PCR; in TCRdb, only in-frame clones are kept and a portion is missing. The data contain about 50,000 clones, around 30% of them singletons. The material sequenced was tumor tissue. These receptors were taken from a human donor with Burkitt lymphoma. CDR3s include the opening cysteine and the closing phenylalanine or tryptophan. Each record gives: D gene, clone size, J gene, V gene, CDR3 protein, CDR3 DNA. A D gene is named only where the DNA matches it firmly. Only part of the rows carry a size: once, few, many, or a class if the clone is expanded.

>NA|few|TRBJ1-5|TRBV7-6
CASSEGDSNQPQHF
TGTGCCAGCAGCGAAGGGGATAGCAATCAGCCCCAGCATTTT
>NA|NA|TRBJ2-1|TRBV19
CASSIDYSSEQFF
TGTGCCAGTAGTATAGACTATTCCAGTGAGCAGTTCTTC
>TRBD1|NA|TRBJ1-4|TRBV4-2
CASSPRDRGNRGEKLFF
TGTGCCAGCAGCCCCCGGGACAGGGGAAACAGGGGTGAAAAACTGTTTTTT
>NA|NA|TRBJ1-6|TRBV5-4
CASSLRGTLVESPLHF
TGTGCCAGCAGCTTGAGGGGGACACTGGTTGAGTCACCCCTCCACTTT
>TRBD1|NA|TRBJ2-3|TRBV9
CASSATGGSTDTQYF
TGTGCCAGCAGCGCGACAGGGGGTAGCACAGATACGCAGTATTTT
>NA|NA|TRBJ2-5|TRBV6-5
CASSYTMYQETQYF
TGTGCCAGCAGTTACACAATGTACCAAGAGACCCAGTACTTC
>NA|few|TRBJ1-1|TRBV6-6
CASSYSSVEAFF
TGTGCCAGCAGTTACTCGTCGGTAGAAGCTTTCTTT
>NA|NA|TRBJ2-1|TRBV9
CASSVLPELNNEQFF
TGTGCCAGCAGCGTACTCCCGGAGCTAAACAATGAGCAGTTCTTC
>NA|NA|TRBJ1-1|TRBV29-1
CSVGPTGGTGEAFF
TGCAGCGTTGGCCCGACGGGGGGCACGGGGGAAGCTTTCTTT
>TRBD1|few|TRBJ1-1|TRBV29-1
CSGTGTANTEAFF
TGCAGCGGGACCGGGACAGCGAACACTGAAGCTTTCTTT
>NA|NA|TRBJ2-7|TRBV7-8
CASSPGTLIYEQYF
TGTGCCAGCAGCCCCGGGACTCTCATCTACGAGCAGTACTTC
>NA|NA|TRBJ2-3|TRBV5-4
CASSLGGRTDTQYF
TGTGCCAGCAGCTTGGGGGGCCGCACAGATACGCAGTATTTT
>TRBD2|NA|TRBJ2-3|TRBV5-1
CASSLGLAGGQTEDTQYF
TGCGCCAGCAGCTTGGGACTAGCGGGGGGGCAAACGGAAGATACGCAGTATTTT